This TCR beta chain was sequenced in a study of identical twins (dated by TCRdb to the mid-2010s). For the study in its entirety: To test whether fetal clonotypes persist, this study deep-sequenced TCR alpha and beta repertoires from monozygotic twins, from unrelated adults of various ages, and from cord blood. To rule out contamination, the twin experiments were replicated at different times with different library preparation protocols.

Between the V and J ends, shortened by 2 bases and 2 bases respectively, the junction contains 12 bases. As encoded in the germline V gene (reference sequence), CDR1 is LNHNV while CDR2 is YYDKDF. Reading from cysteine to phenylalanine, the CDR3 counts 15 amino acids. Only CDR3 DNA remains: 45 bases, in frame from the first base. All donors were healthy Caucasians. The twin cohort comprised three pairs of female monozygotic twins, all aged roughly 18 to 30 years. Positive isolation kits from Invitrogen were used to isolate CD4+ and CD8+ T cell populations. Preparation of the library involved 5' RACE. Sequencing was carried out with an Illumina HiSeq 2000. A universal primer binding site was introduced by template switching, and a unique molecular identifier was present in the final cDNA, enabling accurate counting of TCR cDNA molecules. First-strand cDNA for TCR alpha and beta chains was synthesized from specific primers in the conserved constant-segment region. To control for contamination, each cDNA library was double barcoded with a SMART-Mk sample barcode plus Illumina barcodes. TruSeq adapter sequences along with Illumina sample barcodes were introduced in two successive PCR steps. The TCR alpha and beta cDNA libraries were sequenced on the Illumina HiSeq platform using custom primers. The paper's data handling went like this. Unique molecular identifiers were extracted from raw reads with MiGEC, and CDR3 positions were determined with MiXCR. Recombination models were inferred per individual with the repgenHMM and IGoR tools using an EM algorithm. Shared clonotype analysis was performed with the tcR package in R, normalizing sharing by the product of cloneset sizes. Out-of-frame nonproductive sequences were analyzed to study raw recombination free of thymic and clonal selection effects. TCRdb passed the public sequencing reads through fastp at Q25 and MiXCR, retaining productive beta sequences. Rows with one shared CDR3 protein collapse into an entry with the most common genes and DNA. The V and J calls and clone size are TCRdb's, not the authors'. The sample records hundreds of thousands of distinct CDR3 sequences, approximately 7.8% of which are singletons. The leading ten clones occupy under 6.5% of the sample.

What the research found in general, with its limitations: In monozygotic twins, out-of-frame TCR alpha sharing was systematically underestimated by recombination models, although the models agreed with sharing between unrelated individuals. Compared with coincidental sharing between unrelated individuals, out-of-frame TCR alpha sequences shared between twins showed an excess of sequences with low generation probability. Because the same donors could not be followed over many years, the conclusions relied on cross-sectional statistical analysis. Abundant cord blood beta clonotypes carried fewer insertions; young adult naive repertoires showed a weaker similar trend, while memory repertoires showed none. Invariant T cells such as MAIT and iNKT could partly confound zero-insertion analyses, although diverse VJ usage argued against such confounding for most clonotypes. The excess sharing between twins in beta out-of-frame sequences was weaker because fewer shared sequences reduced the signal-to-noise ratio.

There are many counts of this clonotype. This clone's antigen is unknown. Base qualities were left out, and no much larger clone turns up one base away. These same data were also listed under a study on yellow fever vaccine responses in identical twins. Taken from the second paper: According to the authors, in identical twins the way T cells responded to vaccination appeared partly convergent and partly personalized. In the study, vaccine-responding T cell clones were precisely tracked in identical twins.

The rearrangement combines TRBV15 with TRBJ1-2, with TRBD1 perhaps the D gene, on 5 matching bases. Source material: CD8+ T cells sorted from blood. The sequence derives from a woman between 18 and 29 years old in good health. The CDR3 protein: CATSRPTTDNYGYTF. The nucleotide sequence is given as TGTGCCACCAGCAGACCAACGACAGACAACTATGGCTACACCTTC.